Detailed here is one T cell receptor beta chain. The record originates from a study of blood T cells in healthy people across ages. Overall study: Template-switching capture recovered about one barcoded beta molecule per two T cells.

With a J-beta primer mix and a sample-barcoded 5' primer, a second PCR ran about 6 to 11 cycles. Each TCR beta cDNA got a 12-nucleotide random molecular identifier. TCRdb used MiXCR to reprocess the 5' RACE reads, holding one entry per CDR3 protein. This sample has 1.5 million to 2 million distinct CDR3 sequences; over 25% occur once, and the top ten carry about 7.7%. In germline, CDR1 is SGHTA, CDR2 FQGNSA. J was trimmed by 2 bases and V by 4 bases; bases with no gene match: 5. This CDR3 has 15 residues. The clonotype comes from a woman aged 25-40 years in good health. Sequenced input: blood. The J gene is TRBJ2-3, the V gene TRBV7-2, with 8 bases fitting TRBD1. Here the CDR3 reads CASSYRDRHTDTQYF. CDR3 nucleotide sequence: TGTGCCAGCAGCTACCGGGACAGGCACACAGATACGCAGTATTTT.